Below, one T cell receptor (beta chain) is given with its context. Profiling relied on immunoSEQ multiplex PCR, and the TCRdb table lists in-frame clones only, not all of them. The sample includes some 89,000 clones, approximately 79% seen only once; the top ten take approximately 1.7%. This sample is part of a study of OX40 agonist ivuxolimab in advanced cancers. Individuals having autoimmune disease history or systemic immunosuppression were not enrolled. The sequenced sample was CD4+ or CD8+ T cells sorted from blood, obtained in a trial of the OX40 agonist ivuxolimab. This sequence originates from an adult with an advanced solid tumor such as melanoma, head and neck, liver or kidney cancer.

The CDR3 DNA is TGTGCCAGCATCGTCGGAGTTACGTATGGCTACACCTTC. Translation gives CASIVGVTYGYTF. The chain joins TRBV2 to TRBJ1-2, with unresolved D. The germline CDR1 and CDR2 sequences are SNHLY and FYNNEI. The CDR3 loop spans 13 amino acids. The V end lost 7 bases, the J end lost 5 bases, and 14 bases lay between the germline ends.